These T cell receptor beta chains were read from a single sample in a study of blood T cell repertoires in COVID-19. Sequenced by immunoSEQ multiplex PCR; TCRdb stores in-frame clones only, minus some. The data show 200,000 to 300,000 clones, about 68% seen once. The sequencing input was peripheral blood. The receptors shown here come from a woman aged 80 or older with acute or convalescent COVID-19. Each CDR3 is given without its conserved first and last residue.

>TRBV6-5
ASSRGSSYEQY
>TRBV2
ASKGDSNEKLF
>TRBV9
ASSATPNTGELF
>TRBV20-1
SASAGGQREQY
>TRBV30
AWFRRRLSGNTIY
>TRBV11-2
ASSPLGGGSTDTQY
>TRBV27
ASSRSSGFEAF
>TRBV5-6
ASSPMRAGWVRGGYGYT
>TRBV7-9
ASSPRGTGAKHTEAF
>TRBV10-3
AISESTGDRSYGYT
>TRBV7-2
ASSSTGGVTRRENEQF
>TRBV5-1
ASSSPFQGDGYT
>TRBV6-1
ASSEAPTTDYEQY
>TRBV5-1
ASSFSGRAEAQY
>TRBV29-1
SVNQGGTEAF
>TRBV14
ASSQTGTGHYGYT
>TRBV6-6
ASSPVSNQPQH
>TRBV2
ASRGTSGRRYEQY
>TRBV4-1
ASSQAPGASNQPQH
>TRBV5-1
ASSLGGGTEAF
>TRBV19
ASSLHRGGRGNTEAF
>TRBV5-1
ASSSEGARVTEAF
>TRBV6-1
ASSESEKLF
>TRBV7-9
ASSPRGPTDTQY
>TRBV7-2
ASSYGQNSPLH
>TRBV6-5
ASSYLAGGTEAF
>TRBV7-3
ASSLGQRQGWTYNEQF
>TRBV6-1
ASSERGQGYQPQH
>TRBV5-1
ASSDRGQQY
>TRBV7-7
ASSLVMRDRPFYEQY
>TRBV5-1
ASSLGTSGPYEQY
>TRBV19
ASSITALPSNQPQH
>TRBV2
ASSAGGFIAEAF
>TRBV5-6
ASSRQGIYEKLF
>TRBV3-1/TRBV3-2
ASSQSYEQY
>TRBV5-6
ASREVSGANVLT
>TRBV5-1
ASSPQQGGLTDTQY
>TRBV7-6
ASSRRTGSNEKLF
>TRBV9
ASSVEPGQGYEQY
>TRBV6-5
ASSPTGGRTDTQY
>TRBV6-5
ASSYSFGVDGYT
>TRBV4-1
ASSQDQLAGVDNEQF
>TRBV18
ASSPRLAGGPDTQY
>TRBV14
ASSQGLAGVPF
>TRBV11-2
ASSLASGDRARGYT
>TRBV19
ASSIATGKTSGNTIY
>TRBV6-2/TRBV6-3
ASSYPGQSVPEAF
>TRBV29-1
SVAATQGGSTDTQY
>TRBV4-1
ASSQYPGQGFLNTEAF
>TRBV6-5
ASSKTQGAYEQY
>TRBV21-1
ASSRRSKNQPQH
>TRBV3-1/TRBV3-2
ASSQPQGSSPLH
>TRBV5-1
ASSLGRGSPETQY